Listed below are T cell receptor beta chains from one sample, sequenced in a study of shared clonotypes between healthy human individuals. Produced via immunoSEQ multiplex PCR; TCRdb's table is partial and in-frame only. The sample carries about 490,000 clones, roughly 85% recorded once. The sequencing input was PBMCs. These receptor sequences come from a woman in her thirties or forties in good health. Some clones in this sample may be carry-over from other donors' samples. CDR3s include the opening cysteine and the closing phenylalanine or tryptophan. Each record gives: V gene, J gene, clone size, D gene, CDR3 protein, CDR3 DNA. The D gene is left open where the match is weak. Part of the rows lack a size; the others show once, few, many or a class for expanded clones.

v_call: TRBV19; j_call: TRBJ1-2; clone_size: few; d_call: -; cdr3_aa: CASSTTPNYGYTF; cdr3_nt: TGTGCCAGTAGTACGACACCGAACTATGGCTACACCTTC
v_call: TRBV30; j_call: TRBJ1-2; clone_size: -; d_call: TRBD1; cdr3_aa: CAWGPTGGYGYTF; cdr3_nt: TGTGCCTGGGGCCCGACAGGGGGTTATGGCTACACCTTC
v_call: TRBV21-1; j_call: TRBJ1-2; clone_size: -; d_call: -; cdr3_aa: CATRQGLSGYTF; cdr3_nt: TGTGCCACCAGACAGGGGCTCTCAGGCTACACCTTC
v_call: TRBV5-4; j_call: TRBJ2-7; clone_size: once; d_call: -; cdr3_aa: CASSLVGGVGEQYF; cdr3_nt: TGTGCCAGCAGCTTGGTAGGGGGAGTAGGCGAGCAGTACTTC
v_call: TRBV4-1; j_call: TRBJ1-5; clone_size: -; d_call: TRBD1; cdr3_aa: CASSNDRGQFQPQHF; cdr3_nt: TGCGCCAGCAGCAATGACAGGGGACAGTTTCAGCCCCAGCATTTT
v_call: TRBV18; j_call: TRBJ2-1; clone_size: -; d_call: TRBD2; cdr3_aa: CASPNGSGSHEQFF; cdr3_nt: TGTGCCAGCCCCAATGGTAGCGGGAGTCATGAGCAGTTCTTC
v_call: TRBV7-2; j_call: TRBJ1-5; clone_size: -; d_call: -; cdr3_aa: CASSLAAGWGQPQHF; cdr3_nt: TGTGCCAGCAGCTTAGCGGCGGGGTGGGGACAGCCCCAGCATTTT
v_call: TRBV5-1; j_call: TRBJ2-5; clone_size: -; d_call: TRBD1; cdr3_aa: CASSLVGTDKETQYF; cdr3_nt: TGCGCCAGCAGCTTGGTCGGGACAGATAAAGAGACCCAGTACTTC
v_call: TRBV5-4; j_call: TRBJ2-7; clone_size: -; d_call: -; cdr3_aa: CASSIEQGSVQYF; cdr3_nt: TGTGCCAGCAGCATAGAACAGGGCTCGGTGCAGTACTTC
v_call: TRBV28; j_call: TRBJ2-1; clone_size: once; d_call: -; cdr3_aa: CASSLGQATYNEQFF; cdr3_nt: TGTGCCAGCAGTTTGGGGCAGGCTACCTACAATGAGCAGTTCTTC
v_call: TRBV11-2; j_call: TRBJ2-7; clone_size: -; d_call: TRBD2; cdr3_aa: CASSLGASGSGRTYEQYF; cdr3_nt: TGTGCCAGCAGCTTAGGGGCCTCGGGGAGCGGGAGGACCTACGAGCAGTACTTC
v_call: TRBV25-1; j_call: TRBJ1-2; clone_size: -; d_call: TRBD1; cdr3_aa: CASSSSGTGFANYGYTF; cdr3_nt: TGTGCCAGCAGTTCATCCGGGACAGGTTTTGCTAACTATGGCTACACCTTC
v_call: TRBV7-7; j_call: TRBJ1-3; clone_size: -; d_call: TRBD1; cdr3_aa: CASSPLTGIYGNTIYF; cdr3_nt: TGTGCCAGCAGCCCGTTGACAGGGATTTATGGAAACACCATATATTTT
v_call: TRBV7-2; j_call: TRBJ2-3; clone_size: -; d_call: -; cdr3_aa: CASSFFGNPTDTQYF; cdr3_nt: TGTGCCAGCAGCTTTTTCGGAAATCCCACAGATACGCAGTATTTT
v_call: TRBV28; j_call: TRBJ1-4; clone_size: -; d_call: -; cdr3_aa: CASSGTEIEKLFF; cdr3_nt: TGTGCCAGCAGTGGGACGGAAATAGAAAAACTGTTTTTT
v_call: TRBV28; j_call: TRBJ1-4; clone_size: few; d_call: -; cdr3_aa: CASSRIGGPTNEKLFF; cdr3_nt: TGTGCCAGCAGTCGGATCGGGGGGCCAACTAATGAAAAACTGTTTTTT
v_call: TRBV30; j_call: TRBJ2-5; clone_size: -; d_call: -; cdr3_aa: CAWSVREETQYF; cdr3_nt: TGTGCCTGGAGTGTGAGGGAAGAGACCCAGTACTTC
v_call: TRBV9; j_call: TRBJ1-2; clone_size: -; d_call: -; cdr3_aa: CASSVTPGAGVYGYTF; cdr3_nt: TGTGCCAGCAGCGTAACCCCCGGGGCTGGGGTTTATGGCTACACCTTC
v_call: TRBV29-1; j_call: TRBJ1-5; clone_size: -; d_call: -; cdr3_aa: CSVRTGGSNQPQHF; cdr3_nt: TGCAGCGTCAGGACCGGCGGGAGCAATCAGCCCCAGCATTTT
v_call: TRBV28; j_call: TRBJ2-7; clone_size: -; d_call: -; cdr3_aa: CASSFRGRPPYEQYF; cdr3_nt: TGTGCCAGCAGTTTTCGTGGCAGGCCTCCCTACGAGCAGTACTTC
v_call: TRBV6-5; j_call: TRBJ2-3; clone_size: -; d_call: -; cdr3_aa: CASSKLAPPSDTQYF; cdr3_nt: TGTGCCAGCAGTAAACTAGCACCCCCCTCGGATACGCAGTATTTT
v_call: TRBV30; j_call: TRBJ1-6; clone_size: -; d_call: -; cdr3_aa: CAWGGDQANSPLHF; cdr3_nt: TGTGCCTGGGGAGGTGACCAAGCAAATTCACCCCTCCACTTT
v_call: TRBV5-8; j_call: TRBJ2-2; clone_size: -; d_call: -; cdr3_aa: CASTPRASDALNTGELFF; cdr3_nt: TGTGCCAGCACCCCCCGGGCCTCGGACGCACTGAACACCGGGGAGCTGTTTTTT
v_call: TRBV6-4; j_call: TRBJ2-3; clone_size: -; d_call: TRBD2; cdr3_aa: CASSALAGGNTDTQYF; cdr3_nt: TGTGCCAGCAGTGCATTAGCGGGAGGGAACACAGATACGCAGTATTTT
v_call: TRBV5-1; j_call: TRBJ2-1; clone_size: once; d_call: -; cdr3_aa: CASSLGSGTSYNEQFF; cdr3_nt: TGCGCCAGCAGCTTGGGTTCGGGCACCTCCTACAATGAGCAGTTCTTC
v_call: TRBV7-2; j_call: TRBJ2-3; clone_size: -; d_call: -; cdr3_aa: CASNLGGTDTQYF; cdr3_nt: TGTGCCAGCAACCTGGGAGGTACAGATACGCAGTATTTT
v_call: TRBV10-3; j_call: TRBJ2-5; clone_size: -; d_call: -; cdr3_aa: CAISGDKETQYF; cdr3_nt: TGTGCCATCAGTGGAGACAAGGAGACCCAGTACTTC
v_call: TRBV19; j_call: TRBJ2-5; clone_size: -; d_call: -; cdr3_aa: CASSTPGLQETQYF; cdr3_nt: TGTGCCAGTAGTACCCCGGGACTCCAAGAGACCCAGTACTTC
v_call: TRBV2; j_call: TRBJ1-1; clone_size: -; d_call: TRBD1; cdr3_aa: CASVEQGGYTEAFF; cdr3_nt: TGTGCCAGCGTAGAACAGGGGGGATACACTGAAGCTTTCTTT
v_call: TRBV2; j_call: TRBJ1-2; clone_size: -; d_call: -; cdr3_aa: CASVTQGAYGYTF; cdr3_nt: TGTGCCAGCGTTACTCAAGGGGCCTATGGCTACACCTTC
v_call: TRBV19; j_call: TRBJ2-2; clone_size: -; d_call: -; cdr3_aa: CASSFGGGGELFF; cdr3_nt: TGTGCCAGTAGTTTTGGGGGCGGCGGGGAGCTGTTTTTT
v_call: TRBV28; j_call: TRBJ2-7; clone_size: -; d_call: -; cdr3_aa: CASSSPPGGSYEQYF; cdr3_nt: TGTGCCAGCAGTTCACCCCCCGGGGGCTCCTACGAGCAGTACTTC
v_call: TRBV28; j_call: TRBJ2-7; clone_size: -; d_call: -; cdr3_aa: CASSLPSRREQYF; cdr3_nt: TGTGCCAGCAGTTTGCCTAGCCGGCGCGAGCAGTACTTC
v_call: TRBV29-1; j_call: TRBJ2-7; clone_size: -; d_call: -; cdr3_aa: CSARESGEQYF; cdr3_nt: TGCAGCGCGAGGGAGAGCGGGGAGCAGTACTTC
v_call: TRBV5-1; j_call: TRBJ2-5; clone_size: -; d_call: TRBD2; cdr3_aa: CASSFLAGGPQETQYF; cdr3_nt: TGCGCCAGCAGCTTTTTAGCGGGAGGGCCCCAAGAGACCCAGTACTTC
v_call: TRBV7-9; j_call: TRBJ1-2; clone_size: -; d_call: TRBD1; cdr3_aa: CASTLAGTGGYGYTF; cdr3_nt: TGTGCCAGCACACTAGCTGGGACAGGGGGCTATGGCTACACCTTC
v_call: TRBV7-3; j_call: TRBJ2-5; clone_size: -; d_call: TRBD1; cdr3_aa: CASSLRSGGETQYF; cdr3_nt: TGTGCCAGCAGCTTAAGATCAGGGGGAGAGACCCAGTACTTC
v_call: TRBV5-1; j_call: TRBJ2-2; clone_size: -; d_call: TRBD2; cdr3_aa: CASGSGTSVTGELFF; cdr3_nt: TGCGCCAGCGGATCCGGGACTAGCGTCACCGGGGAGCTGTTTTTT
v_call: TRBV19; j_call: TRBJ1-5; clone_size: -; d_call: TRBD1; cdr3_aa: CASRDGQGYNQPQHF; cdr3_nt: TGTGCCAGTAGAGATGGACAGGGATACAATCAGCCCCAGCATTTT
v_call: TRBV28; j_call: TRBJ2-5; clone_size: -; d_call: TRBD1; cdr3_aa: CASREGAWETQYF; cdr3_nt: TGTGCCAGCAGAGAGGGGGCCTGGGAGACCCAGTACTTC
v_call: TRBV10-2; j_call: TRBJ2-1; clone_size: -; d_call: -; cdr3_aa: CASSEWGVYAPHEQFF; cdr3_nt: TGCGCCAGCAGTGAGTGGGGGGTCTATGCTCCCCATGAGCAGTTCTTC
v_call: TRBV7-2; j_call: TRBJ2-2; clone_size: once; d_call: -; cdr3_aa: CASSPYLNTGELFF; cdr3_nt: TGTGCCAGCAGCCCCTACTTGAACACCGGGGAGCTGTTTTTT
v_call: TRBV6-4; j_call: TRBJ2-5; clone_size: once; d_call: -; cdr3_aa: CASSDSKVGFRETQYF; cdr3_nt: TGTGCCAGCAGTGACTCGAAAGTTGGTTTTCGGGAGACCCAGTACTTC
v_call: TRBV5-8; j_call: TRBJ1-1; clone_size: -; d_call: TRBD1; cdr3_aa: CASSAWTGRNTEAFF; cdr3_nt: TGTGCCAGCAGCGCGTGGACAGGAAGGAACACTGAAGCTTTCTTT